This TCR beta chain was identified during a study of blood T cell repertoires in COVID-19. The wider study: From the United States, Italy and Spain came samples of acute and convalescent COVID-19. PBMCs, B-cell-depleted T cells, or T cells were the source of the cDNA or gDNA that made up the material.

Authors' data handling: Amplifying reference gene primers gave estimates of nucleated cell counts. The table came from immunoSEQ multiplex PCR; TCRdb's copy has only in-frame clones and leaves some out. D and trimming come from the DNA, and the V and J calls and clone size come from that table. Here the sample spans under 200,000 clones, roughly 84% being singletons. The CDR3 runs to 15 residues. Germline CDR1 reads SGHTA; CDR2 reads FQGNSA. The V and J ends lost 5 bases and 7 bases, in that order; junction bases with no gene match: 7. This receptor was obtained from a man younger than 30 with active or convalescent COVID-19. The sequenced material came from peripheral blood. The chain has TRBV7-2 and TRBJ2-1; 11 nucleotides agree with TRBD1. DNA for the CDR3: TGTGCCAGCAGCGTAAGGGACAGGGGGTGGAATGAGCAGTTCTTC. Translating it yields CASSVRDRGWNEQFF.